Shown below are 20 T cell receptor beta chains from a single sample sequenced in a study of blood T cells in healthy people across ages. Combining a sample-barcoded 5' primer with a J-beta primer mix, a second PCR ran for roughly 6 to 12 cycles. A single record per CDR3 protein comes from TCRdb applying MiXCR to the 5' RACE reads. The table lists around 670,000 distinct CDR3 sequences, about 30% of them singletons, with more than 15% in the top ten. Sequenced material: blood. All receptors derive from a woman of 80 years or more in good health.

This clonotype was found a few times. It may be a read error: a sequence one base away is much more abundant. The gene calls are TRBV5-1 and TRBJ2-6; no firm D call. The V end was cut by 1 base, the J end by 4 bases, with 12 bases between. This CDR3 has 16 residues. Per the germline V gene, CDR1 is SGHRS and CDR2 is YFSETQ. CDR3 in amino acids: CASSLHIGSGANVLTF. The CDR3 nucleotides read TGCGCCAGCAGCTTGCACATCGGCTCGGGGGCCAACGTCCTGACTTTC.

V gene TRBV20-1 combines with J gene TRBJ2-7; weak D call: TRBD2 (6 bases). In germline, CDR1 is DFQATT, CDR2 SNEGSKA (reference sequence). The length of the CDR3 is 18 residues. Trimming shortened V by 5 bases and J by 3 bases, and 29 bases separated the two germline ends. CDR3 sequence: CSAHTGAGASAMGYEQYF. CDR3 nucleotides: TGCAGTGCTCACACCGGGGCCGGGGCTAGCGCAATGGGCTACGAGCAGTACTTC.

This clonotype was detected ten times or more. J is TRBJ1-2 and V is TRBV5-6; 11 bases line up with TRBD1. The CDR3 extends over 15 amino acids. V lost 5 bases to trimming and J lost 7 bases; unmatched junction nucleotides: 10. CDR1 and CDR2 from the germline V gene are SGHDT and YYEEEE. As DNA, the CDR3 is TGTGCCAGCAGTGAAGGACAGGGGGCGTTTGGTGGCTACACCTTC. Protein: CASSEGQGAFGGYTF.

The table lists this clonotype with many counts. A single base separates this from a much larger clone, so it may be a read error. V and J are TRBV6-2 or TRBV6-3 and TRBJ2-1; D gene unclear. The J call may be in error: the DNA end matches TRBJ2-7 better. CDR3 size: 15 residues. Per germline, CDR1 MNHEY and CDR2 SVGEGT. The CDR3 nucleotides are TGTGCCAGCGGGTCTAGAGGACGGGTCTACAATGAGCAGTACTTC. Translating it yields CASGSRGRVYNEQYF.

About this clonotype itself: A junction end diverges from the germline sequence, so it may reflect a read error. This chain uses TRBV7-7 with TRBJ2-5, with a weak D call TRBD1 (5 bases). This CDR3 is 15 amino acids long. Per germline, CDR1 SSHAT and CDR2 FNYEAQ (reference sequence). The CDR3, as DNA: TGTGCTAGCAGCTCCGGTAGGGGCCTCCAAGAGACCCAGTACTTC. This encodes CASSSGRGLQETQYF.

V gene TRBV6-2 or TRBV6-3 combines with J gene TRBJ1-1, with TRBD1 as a possible D gene (5 bases). The V and J ends lost 4 bases and 3 bases respectively, with 12 bases between them. The length of the CDR3 is 14 residues. The germline V gene has CDR1 MNHEY and CDR2 SVGEGT. The CDR3 region is CASSFGGMDTEAFF. The CDR3 nucleotides are TGTGCCAGCAGTTTCGGGGGAATGGACACTGAAGCTTTCTTT.

The chain recombines TRBV20-1 with TRBJ2-3; TRBD2 matches at 14 bases. Germline assignment: CDR1 DFQATT and CDR2 SNEGSKA (reference sequence). The CDR3 is 15 residues long. V was pared by 5 bases and J by 2 bases, with 3 bases of the junction left unmatched. The CDR3 bases are TGCAGTGCTGGACTAGCGGGGGGCCTCACAGATACGCAGTATTTT. Protein: CSAGLAGGLTDTQYF.

The chain uses TRBV7-2 and TRBJ1-6; no clear D gene. The germline gives CDR1 SGHTA, CDR2 FQGNSA. The CDR3 is 16 amino acids. Between the trimmed V and J ends, which lost 0 bases and 3 bases, there was a span of 9 bases. CDR3 region: CASSLAGGSYNSPLHF. CDR3 coding DNA: TGTGCCAGCAGCTTAGCAGGTGGCAGCTATAATTCACCCCTCCACTTT.

This clonotype was detected ten times or more. The CDR3 DNA reads as TGCAGTGCCCTGGGTGCAACTAATGAAAAACTGTTTTTT. It translates to CSALGATNEKLFF. This sequence joins TRBV20-1 and TRBJ1-4; D call uncertain. V was clipped by 6 bases and J by 0 bases, with 8 bases between them. Germline V gene data show CDR1 as DFQATT and CDR2 as SNEGSKA (reference sequence). The CDR3 has 13 residues.

The V gene is TRBV2, the J gene TRBJ1-1; D is possibly TRBD1 (6 bases). The CDR3 loop spans 14 amino acids. The V gene's germline CDR1 is SNHLY and CDR2 FYNNEI. V was cut by 7 bases and J by 8 bases, with 20 bases left in between. The CDR3 here is CASTRTGAESEAFF. DNA for the CDR3: TGTGCCAGCACCCGAACGGGGGCAGAGTCCGAAGCTTTCTTT.

To note about this clonotype: Given a much more abundant clone one base away, this may be a read error. The genes are TRBV7-9 and TRBJ1-1, with a weak D call TRBD1 (5 bases). The CDR3 is made up of 15 amino acids. Germline V CDR1 and CDR2: SEHNR, FQNEAQ (reference sequence). CDR3 sequence reads: CASSWGGDGDTETFF. The CDR3 DNA sequence: TGTGCCAGCAGCTGGGGGGGGGACGGAGACACTGAAACTTTCTTT. Filled out from reference TRBV7-9 and TRBJ1-1, the complete variable domain reads DTGVSQNPRHKITKRGQNVTFRCDPISEHNRLYWYRQTLGQGPEFLTYFQNEAQLEKSRLLSDRFSAERPKGSFSTLEIQRTEQGDSAMYLCASSWGGDGDTETFFGQGTRLTVV.

The chain recombines TRBV27 with TRBJ2-7, with D perhaps TRBD2 (5 bases). The tail of the sequence fits TRBJ2-5 better, so the J call may be wrong. The CDR3 is 14 residues long. Per germline, CDR1 MNHEY and CDR2 SMNVEV (reference sequence). CDR3 sequence reads: CASSFSGWRETQYF. CDR3 bases: TGTGCCAGCAGTTTTTCGGGGTGGAGAGAGACCCAGTACTTC.

The table lists this clonotype with a few counts. With a much larger clone just one base away, this may be a read error. The J gene is TRBJ2-7, the V gene TRBV5-5, with 9 bases matching TRBD2. Germline loops: CDR1 SGHKS, CDR2 YYEKEE (reference sequence). V dropped 5 bases and J dropped 7; count of bases not matched to a gene: 10. This CDR3 has 14 residues. The DNA for the CDR3 is TGTGCCAGCAGTTATAGCGGGGGAACCAATGAGCAGTACTTC. Amino acid sequence: CASSYSGGTNEQYF.

To note about this clonotype: Germline is not matched at one junction end, which may reflect a read error. The chain recombines TRBV7-3 with TRBJ2-2, with 9 bases matching TRBD1. The CDR3 spans 16 residues. Germline-derived CDR1 and CDR2 are SGHTA and FQGTGA. The CDR3 loop reads CVSSFTGGSKTGELFF. The CDR3 nucleotides read TGTGTCAGCAGCTTTACAGGGGGCTCTAAAACCGGGGAGCTGTTTTTT. Full variable domain (missing parts from reference TRBV7-3 and TRBJ2-2): GAGVSQTPSNKVTEKGKYVELRCDPISGHTALYWYRQSLGQGPEFLIYFQGTGAADDSGLPNDRFFAVRPEGSVSTLKIQRTERGDSAVYLCVSSFTGGSKTGELFFGEGSRLTVL.

This clonotype appeared many times. CDR3 region: CSASLGEQFF. In DNA, the CDR3 is TGCAGTGCTAGCTTGGGGGAGCAGTTCTTC. This chain joins TRBV20-1 and TRBJ2-1, with unresolved D. Germline V CDR1 and CDR2: DFQATT, SNEGSKA (reference sequence). The CDR3 length is 10 residues. V was cut by 3 bases and J by 10 bases, with 7 bases left in between.

With respect to this clonotype: A much larger clonotype is one base distant, so this may be a read error. The V and J genes are TRBV7-2 and TRBJ1-4, with a possible D match to TRBD1 (5 bases). Germline assignment: CDR1 SGHTA and CDR2 FQGNSA. This CDR3 is built from 15 residues. CDR3 in amino acids: CASSARDFYNEKRFF. The CDR3 DNA reads as TGTGCCAGCAGCGCTAGGGACTTCTATAATGAAAAACGGTTTTTT.

The gene calls are TRBV14 and TRBJ2-1; D is perhaps TRBD1 (6 bases). This CDR3 is built from 15 residues. V lost 4 bases and J lost 8, with 18 bases in between. In germline, CDR1 is SGHDN, CDR2 FVKESK. CDR3 in amino acids: CASSPGKGVFYEQFF. The CDR3 DNA is TGTGCCAGCAGCCCCGGAAAGGGGGTCTTTTATGAGCAGTTCTTC.

In the case of this clonotype: A much more abundant neighbour one base away suggests this may be a read error. The chain joins TRBV20-1 to TRBJ2-7; TRBD2 might be the D (5 bases). The CDR3 has 13 amino acids. From germline, CDR1 is DFQATT and CDR2 SNEGSKA (reference sequence). The DNA for the CDR3 is TGCAGTGCCACTCTGTCTAGCTCCTACGGGCAGTACTTC. This codes for CSATLSSSYGQYF.

Many counts were recorded for this clonotype. The chain links TRBV6-1 to TRBJ1-5, with unresolved D. Trimming cost V 1 base and J 6 bases, with 10 bases left between them. CDR3 length: 14 amino acids. Germline assignment: CDR1 MNHNS and CDR2 SASEGT. The CDR3 region is CASSEGKGGQPQHF. Here the CDR3 DNA reads TGTGCCAGCAGTGAAGGGAAAGGTGGTCAGCCCCAGCATTTT.

Concerning this clonotype: This may arise from a read error, as a much more abundant clone is one base away. J is TRBJ2-1 and V is TRBV29-1; D call uncertain. Germline V CDR1 and CDR2: SQVTM, ANQGSEA. The CDR3 contains 12 residues. CDR3 loop: CGVARTDNEQFF. The CDR3 coding sequence is TGCGGCGTAGCACGGACGGACAATGAGCAGTTCTTC.